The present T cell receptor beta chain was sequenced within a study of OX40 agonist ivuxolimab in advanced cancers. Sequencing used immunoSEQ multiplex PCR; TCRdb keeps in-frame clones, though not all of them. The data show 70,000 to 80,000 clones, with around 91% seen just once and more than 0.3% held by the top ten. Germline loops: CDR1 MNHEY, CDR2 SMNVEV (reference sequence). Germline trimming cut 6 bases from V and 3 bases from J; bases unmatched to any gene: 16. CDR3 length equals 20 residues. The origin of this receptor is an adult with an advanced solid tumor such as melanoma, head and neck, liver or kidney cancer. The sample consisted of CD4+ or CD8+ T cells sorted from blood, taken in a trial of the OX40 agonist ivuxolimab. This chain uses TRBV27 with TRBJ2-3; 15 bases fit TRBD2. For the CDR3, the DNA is TGTGCCAGCAGCCTCCGGACTAGCGGGAGGGCCGAGAGGCGTACAGATACGCAGTATTTT. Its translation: CASSLRTSGRAERRTDTQYF.